The T cell receptor (beta chain) under discussion was sequenced for a study of cytomegalovirus exposure and HLA in healthy donors. The sample holds a few counts of this clone. Its specificity is not known. The V gene lost 6 bases and the J gene lost 5 bases, with 16 bases spanning the gap. Germline V gene data show CDR1 as SGHAT and CDR2 as FQNNGV. The CDR3 length is 14 residues. Findings and limits, study-wide: As a later analysis showed, a missense DCLRE1C variant was linked to trimming of TCR beta V- and J-genes. Previous analysis showed most TCR beta V segments were productive about 87% or about 30% of the time.

It was with 60 Vbeta and 13 Jbeta primers that the PCR ran. Produced via immunoSEQ multiplex PCR; TCRdb's table is partial and in-frame only. The table includes fewer than 200,000 clones, over 75% detected once. The TCR comes from a man aged 60-69 years in good health and CMV-seronegative. The sample comprised PBMCs. The chain employs TRBV11-2 and TRBJ2-5, with D possibly being TRBD2 (6 bases). The CDR3: CASSTRGTRETQYF. The CDR3 DNA is TGTGCCAGCAGTACCCGTGGGACTCGGGAGACCCAGTACTTC. The full variable domain, its missing parts supplied by reference TRBV11-2 and TRBJ2-5, is EAGVAQSPRYKIIEKRQSVAFWCNPISGHATLYWYQQILGQGPKLLIQFQNNGVVDDSQLPKDRFSAERLKGVDSTLKIQPAKLEDSAVYLCASSTRGTRETQYFGPGTRLLVL.